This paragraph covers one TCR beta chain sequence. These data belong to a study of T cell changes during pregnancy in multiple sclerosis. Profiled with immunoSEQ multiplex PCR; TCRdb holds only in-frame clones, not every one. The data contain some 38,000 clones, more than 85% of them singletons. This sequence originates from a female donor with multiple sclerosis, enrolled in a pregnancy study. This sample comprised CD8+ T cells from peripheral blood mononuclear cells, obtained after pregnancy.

CDR3 nucleotides: TGTGCCAGCAGTTTGCTAGCGGGAGGAGAGACCCAGTACTTC. Amino acids: CASSLLAGGETQYF. This chain connects TRBV28 to TRBJ2-5, with 11 bases fitting TRBD2. The CDR3 sequence is 14 residues long. The V segment lost 3 bases and the J segment 4 bases; nucleotides outside the gene matches: 1. Germline lookup yields CDR1 MDHEN and CDR2 SYDVKM.